This T cell receptor (beta chain) was found in a study of cytomegalovirus exposure and HLA in healthy donors. Study-level results: The study reported that TCR beta sequences accurately predicted HLA-A and HLA-B alleles in most subjects.

In its sample, this clone was seen once. Its antigen remains unidentified. The trim removed 0 bases at V and 6 bases at J, leaving 4 bases unmatched. Germline CDR1 is MNHEY and CDR2 is SVGAGI. The CDR3 has 15 residues. The study ran its PCR with 60 Vbeta and 13 Jbeta primers. Assay: immunoSEQ multiplex PCR; the TCRdb copy retains only in-frame clones and omits some. The table has about 140,000 clones, 73% seen once. The specimen sequenced was PBMCs. V usage is TRBV6-5 and J usage is TRBJ2-2; 7 positions agree with TRBD2. The source is a human donor in good health. Here the CDR3 reads CASSYSLAGAGELFF. CDR3 coding DNA: TGTGCCAGCAGTTACTCTTTGGCGGGGGCCGGGGAGCTGTTTTTT.